Listed below are T cell receptor beta chains from one sample, sequenced in a study of blood T cell repertoires in COVID-19. This table comes from immunoSEQ multiplex PCR, and its TCRdb copy is limited to in-frame clones, with some not included. The sample contains 250,000 to 300,000 clones, around four fifths of which appear only once. Sequencing was done on a sample of peripheral blood. Source of these receptors: a man between 60 and 70 years old with acute or convalescent COVID-19. Each CDR3 is given with its conserved first and last residue. D genes are given only for firm matches. Clone sizes are given selectively: once, few, many, or a class where the clone is expanded.

j_gene: TRBJ2-2
d_gene: -
v_gene: TRBV29-1
abundance: -
CDR3aa: CSVVSSGLNTGELFF
CDR3nt: TGCAGCGTTGTTTCATCGGGGTTGAACACCGGGGAGCTGTTTTTT

j_gene: TRBJ2-5
d_gene: -
v_gene: TRBV18
abundance: once
CDR3aa: CASSPRGSETQYF
CDR3nt: TGTGCCAGCTCACCACGGGGCTCAGAGACCCAGTACTTC

j_gene: TRBJ2-5
d_gene: TRBD1
v_gene: TRBV24-1
abundance: -
CDR3aa: CATSDPGQGSETQYF
CDR3nt: TGTGCCACCAGTGATCCCGGACAGGGCTCAGAGACCCAGTACTTC

j_gene: TRBJ2-1
d_gene: -
v_gene: TRBV5-4
abundance: -
CDR3aa: CASSLDRAFYNEQFF
CDR3nt: TGTGCCAGCAGCTTGGACAGGGCGTTCTACAATGAGCAGTTCTTC

j_gene: TRBJ1-4
d_gene: -
v_gene: TRBV28
abundance: -
CDR3aa: CASSLWPLRDEKLFF
CDR3nt: TGTGCCAGCAGTTTATGGCCCTTGCGGGATGAAAAACTGTTTTTT

j_gene: TRBJ2-7
d_gene: -
v_gene: TRBV9
abundance: -
CDR3aa: CASSAGQSYEQYF
CDR3nt: TGTGCCAGCAGCGCCGGACAGTCCTACGAGCAGTACTTC

j_gene: TRBJ2-2
d_gene: -
v_gene: TRBV30
abundance: -
CDR3aa: CAWSPTPTGELFF
CDR3nt: TGTGCCTGGAGTCCGACACCCACCGGGGAGCTGTTTTTT

j_gene: TRBJ2-6
d_gene: -
v_gene: TRBV23-1
abundance: -
CDR3aa: CASRTRKGQKTSGANVLTF
CDR3nt: TGCGCCAGCAGAACCAGAAAAGGACAGAAAACGTCTGGGGCCAACGTCCTGACTTTC

j_gene: TRBJ2-5
d_gene: TRBD1
v_gene: TRBV19
abundance: -
CDR3aa: CASSPGQGQGSQYF
CDR3nt: TGTGCCAGTAGTCCGGGACAGGGACAGGGGTCCCAGTACTTC

j_gene: TRBJ2-5
d_gene: -
v_gene: TRBV5-6
abundance: once
CDR3aa: CASSLPQGTETQYF
CDR3nt: TGTGCCAGCAGCTTACCTCAGGGGACAGAGACCCAGTACTTC

j_gene: TRBJ2-2
d_gene: TRBD2
v_gene: TRBV3-1/TRBV3-2
abundance: -
CDR3aa: CASSQAGLAGGAGGELFF
CDR3nt: TGTGCCAGCAGCCAAGCGGGACTAGCGGGGGGAGCAGGCGGGGAGCTGTTTTTT

j_gene: TRBJ2-7
d_gene: TRBD2
v_gene: TRBV5-4
abundance: -
CDR3aa: CASSGTSGSTGEQYF
CDR3nt: TGTGCCAGCAGCGGTACTAGCGGGAGTACGGGGGAGCAGTACTTC

j_gene: TRBJ1-1
d_gene: -
v_gene: TRBV11-2
abundance: -
CDR3aa: CASSQRRYTEAFF
CDR3nt: TGTGCCAGCAGCCAGCGGAGATACACTGAAGCTTTCTTT

j_gene: TRBJ2-2
d_gene: -
v_gene: TRBV5-1
abundance: -
CDR3aa: CASSRFGFTGELFF
CDR3nt: TGCGCCAGCAGTCGTTTCGGGTTCACCGGGGAGCTGTTTTTT

j_gene: TRBJ2-7
d_gene: TRBD1
v_gene: TRBV2
abundance: -
CDR3aa: CASRTGTGSYEQYF
CDR3nt: TGTGCCAGCAGGACCGGGACAGGGAGCTACGAGCAGTACTTC

j_gene: TRBJ2-3
d_gene: -
v_gene: TRBV3-1/TRBV3-2
abundance: few
CDR3aa: CASSQWAGREDPDTQYF
CDR3nt: TGTGCCAGCAGCCAGTGGGCGGGCAGGGAGGATCCAGATACGCAGTATTTT

j_gene: TRBJ1-1
d_gene: TRBD1
v_gene: TRBV24-1
abundance: -
CDR3aa: CATSHRGTLGAFF
CDR3nt: TGTGCCACCAGCCACAGGGGGACGTTGGGAGCTTTCTTT

j_gene: TRBJ2-1
d_gene: TRBD2
v_gene: TRBV7-2
abundance: -
CDR3aa: CASSPPGLAGTTEQFF
CDR3nt: TGTGCCAGCAGCCCACCGGGACTAGCGGGGACCACTGAGCAGTTCTTC

j_gene: TRBJ2-2
d_gene: -
v_gene: TRBV18
abundance: -
CDR3aa: CASSPPKHLNTGELFF
CDR3nt: TGTGCCAGCTCACCACCTAAGCATTTGAACACCGGGGAGCTGTTTTTT

j_gene: TRBJ2-2
d_gene: TRBD1
v_gene: TRBV5-1
abundance: -
CDR3aa: CASSVTNRGLGTGELFF
CDR3nt: TGCGCCAGCAGCGTCACAAACAGGGGGCTCGGCACCGGGGAGCTGTTTTTT

j_gene: TRBJ2-7
d_gene: TRBD1
v_gene: TRBV3-1/TRBV3-2
abundance: -
CDR3aa: CASRTGGAEQYF
CDR3nt: TGTGCCAGCAGGACAGGGGGCGCCGAGCAGTACTTC

j_gene: TRBJ2-3
d_gene: TRBD2
v_gene: TRBV24-1
abundance: -
CDR3aa: CAPMLKLAGGEGTDTQYF
CDR3nt: TGTGCCCCCATGCTTAAGTTAGCGGGAGGAGAAGGCACAGATACGCAGTATTTT

j_gene: TRBJ1-4
d_gene: TRBD1
v_gene: TRBV5-5
abundance: -
CDR3aa: CASSTRQGTTNEKLFF
CDR3nt: TGTGCCAGCAGCACGCGACAGGGAACCACTAATGAAAAACTGTTTTTT

j_gene: TRBJ1-1
d_gene: -
v_gene: TRBV5-1
abundance: -
CDR3aa: CASSLTGTSTEAFF
CDR3nt: TGCGCCAGCAGCCTGACCGGGACAAGCACTGAAGCTTTCTTT

j_gene: TRBJ1-2
d_gene: -
v_gene: TRBV7-3
abundance: -
CDR3aa: CASPGKGRGYTF
CDR3nt: TGTGCCAGCCCCGGTAAAGGCAGGGGCTACACCTTC

j_gene: TRBJ1-5
d_gene: -
v_gene: TRBV19
abundance: -
CDR3aa: CASSGGVWQPQHF
CDR3nt: TGTGCCAGCTCTGGGGGGGTTTGGCAGCCCCAGCATTTT

j_gene: TRBJ2-1
d_gene: -
v_gene: TRBV28
abundance: once
CDR3aa: CASSFLVYNEQFF
CDR3nt: TGTGCCAGCAGTTTCCTAGTTTACAATGAGCAGTTCTTC

j_gene: TRBJ1-1
d_gene: -
v_gene: TRBV19
abundance: -
CDR3aa: CASSIGQELNTEAFF
CDR3nt: TGTGCCAGTAGTATAGGGCAGGAATTGAACACTGAAGCTTTCTTT